The 8 T cell receptor beta chains below all came from one sample that was sequenced in a study of T-cell reconstitution after alpha-beta-depleted transplantation in children. For TCRbeta, the library was prepared with unique molecular identifiers. One entry per CDR3 protein results from TCRdb running MiXCR on the PCR reads. The table shows 100,000 or so distinct CDR3 sequences, with less than 25% occurring only once. The starting material was PBMCs, obtained before TCRalphabeta/CD19-depleted stem cell transplant. These receptors all come from a boy aged 2 to 9 with acute lymphoblastic leukemia, due to receive a stem cell transplant.

The chain recombines TRBV7-6 with TRBJ2-5; the D is unclear. Trimming left V 0 bases short and J 4 bases short, with 6 bases between. The germline V gene has CDR1 SGHVS and CDR2 FNYEAQ. The CDR3 runs 13 residues. CDR3 nucleotide sequence: TGTGCCAGCAGCTTAGCGGCTTCAGAGACCCAGTACTTC. Its protein is CASSLAASETQYF.

This clonotype was recorded a few times. The genes are TRBV7-6 and TRBJ2-2; 9 nucleotides line up with TRBD2. The V and J ends lost 5 bases and 4 bases, in that order; junction bases with no gene match: 11. The CDR3 spans 17 residues. Germline CDR1 SGHVS, CDR2 FNYEAQ. CDR3 in DNA: TGTGCCAGCAGCCCCGGGACTAGCTTTTCGGGCACCGGGGAGCTGTTTTTT. As protein: CASSPGTSFSGTGELFF.

This clonotype has more than one count but fewer than ten. The chain uses TRBV9 and TRBJ2-5, with a weak D call TRBD1 (5 bases). The CDR3 loop spans 14 amino acids. The V end lost 2 bases, the J end lost 5 bases, and 13 bases lay between the germline ends. Germline CDR1 SGDLS, CDR2 YYNGEE. The CDR3 reads CASSVQGSGETQYF. The DNA for the CDR3 is TGTGCCAGCAGCGTTCAGGGCTCAGGGGAGACCCAGTACTTC. The full variable domain, in which reference TRBV9 and TRBJ2-5 provide the parts outside the CDR3, is DSGVTQTPKHLITATGQRVTLRCSPRSGDLSVYWYQQSLDQGLQFLIQYYNGEERAKGNILERFSAQQFPDLHSELNLSSLELGDSALYFCASSVQGSGETQYFGPGTRLLVL.

The table lists this clonotype with many counts. V is TRBV7-9 and J is TRBJ1-3; D is ambiguous. V lost 5 bases and J lost 4, with 12 bases in between. The CDR3 loop spans 14 amino acids. In germline, CDR1 is SEHNR, CDR2 FQNEAQ (reference sequence). CDR3 loop: CASSSGTVGNTIYF. The CDR3 DNA follows: TGTGCCAGCAGCAGCGGCACAGTAGGAAACACCATATATTTT.

This chain connects TRBV14 to TRBJ2-5; 7 positions match TRBD1. V lost 5 bases, J lost 5 bases, and 5 bases stayed unmatched. The CDR3 has 13 residues. Germline CDR1 reads SGHDN; CDR2 reads FVKESK. The CDR3 sequence is CASSVTGEETQYF. The DNA for the CDR3 is TGTGCCAGCAGCGTTACAGGGGAGGAGACCCAGTACTTC.

This clonotype has just a few counts. The chain is built from TRBV10-3 and TRBJ2-3; 9 bases line up with TRBD2. V shed 5 bases and J 6 bases; nucleotides not matched to a gene: 12. There are 16 residues in the CDR3. The V gene's germline CDR1 is ENHRY and CDR2 SYGVKD. Here the CDR3 DNA reads TGTGCCATCAGTTCCGGGACTAGCTTGTTTTCGGATACGCAGTATTTT. Translation: CAISSGTSLFSDTQYF.

The gene calls are TRBV25-1 and TRBJ2-5, with a weak D call TRBD1 (6 bases). In germline, CDR1 is MGHDK, CDR2 SYGVNS. V lost 3 bases and J lost 6, with 14 bases in between. CDR3 length: 14 amino acids. The CDR3 coding sequence is TGTGCCAGCAGTGAGGCCGGGACACTAAAGACCCAGTACTTC. The encoded protein is CASSEAGTLKTQYF.

A few counts support this clonotype. This rearrangement joins TRBV30 to TRBJ1-6; D unresolved. From germline, CDR1 is GTSNPN and CDR2 SVGIG (reference sequence). The CDR3 extends over 13 amino acids. With 2 bases removed from V and 11 bases from J, the gap between germline ends came to 13 bases. The CDR3 reads CAWSQERETPLHF. The CDR3 nucleotides are TGTGCCTGGAGTCAGGAGCGGGAGACACCCCTCCACTTT.